The present entry profiles one TCR beta chain with its context. The data stem from a study of T cell responses to AZD1222 COVID-19 vaccine. Produced via immunoSEQ multiplex PCR; TCRdb's table is partial and in-frame only. Among roughly 110,000 clones listed, 87% were seen once. The receptor's source is an adult who received the AZD1222 COVID-19 vaccine. The sample in question was peripheral blood, obtained 28 days after the second AZD1222 dose.

CDR3 sequence: CASRGTGGAYEQYF. CDR3 DNA sequence: TGTGCCAGCAGGGGGACAGGGGGAGCCTACGAGCAGTACTTC. The chain combines TRBV6-5 with TRBJ2-7; 11 bases line up with TRBD1. This CDR3 contains 14 residues. Per the germline V gene, CDR1 is MNHEY and CDR2 is SVGAGI. The V and J ends lost 6 bases and 2 bases, in that order; junction bases with no gene match: 3.